These T cell receptor beta chains were read from a single sample in a study of shared clonotypes between healthy human individuals. TCRdb keeps only in-frame clones here, not all; method: immunoSEQ multiplex PCR. This sample has around 600,000 clones; about 98% occur once, and the top ten carry less than 0.35%. The specimen was naive CD8+ T cells sorted from blood. The receptors shown here come from a man between 25 and 39 years old in good health. The CDR3 runs from the conserved cysteine through the conserved F or W. D genes are given only for firm matches. Expanded clones get a size class; other rows say once, few or many, or leave the size out.

abundance	v_gene	d_gene	j_gene	CDR3nt	CDR3aa
-	TRBV9	-	TRBJ2-1	TGTGCCAGCAGCGTAAGTCCGAACTACAATGAGCAGTTCTTC	CASSVSPNYNEQFF
-	TRBV2	-	TRBJ2-1	TGTGCCAGCAGTGACACGGCGGGGAACGCCTACAATGAGCAGTTCTTC	CASSDTAGNAYNEQFF
few	TRBV7-9	TRBD2	TRBJ2-3	TGTGCCAGCAGCCCACTAGCGAGCACAGATACGCAGTATTTT	CASSPLASTDTQYF
-	TRBV27	-	TRBJ1-4	TGTGCCAGCAGTGCCTGGGAAGGGGAGAGGCTGTTTTTT	CASSAWEGERLFF
-	TRBV7-6	TRBD1	TRBJ1-5	TGTGCCAGCAGCTTAGACGGAGGGGGCAGGACGGGCAATCAGCCCCAGCATTTT	CASSLDGGGRTGNQPQHF
-	TRBV25-1	-	TRBJ1-1	TGTGCCAGCAGTGATTCGGGCTTTGCTGAAGCTTTCTTT	CASSDSGFAEAFF
-	TRBV4-3	-	TRBJ2-4	TGCGCCAGCAGCCAAGATGGACGGGGGAAAAACATTCAGTACTTC	CASSQDGRGKNIQYF
-	TRBV5-6	-	TRBJ1-2	TGTGCCAGCAGCGGGCGGGAAAGCTATGGCTACACCTTC	CASSGRESYGYTF
-	TRBV15	-	TRBJ1-1	TGTGCCACCCTCCGGTCTGCGAACACTGAAGCTTTCTTT	CATLRSANTEAFF
-	TRBV29-1	-	TRBJ1-2	TGCAGCGTTGAAGATATCAGGGAGGACAGAACAACACTCGACCTTAACTATGGCTACACCTTC	CSVEDIREDRTTLDLNYGYTF
-	TRBV10-3	-	TRBJ2-1	TGTGCCGTTAAGGGAGGACACTACAATGAGCAGTTCTTC	CAVKGGHYNEQFF
-	TRBV5-6	-	TRBJ2-7	TGTGCCAGCAGCTTGGCGGCCTACGAGCAGTACTTC	CASSLAAYEQYF
-	TRBV13	-	TRBJ2-1	TGTGCCAGCAGCTCTGGAGGCGGTACCTACAATGAGCAGTTCTTC	CASSSGGGTYNEQFF
-	TRBV10-1	TRBD2	TRBJ2-7	TGCGCCAGCAAGACTAGCGGGAGTTTCGGCGTGCACGAGCAGTACTTC	CASKTSGSFGVHEQYF
-	TRBV7-8	TRBD1	TRBJ2-2	TGTGCCAGCAGCACGGGACAGGGGTCTACCGGGGAGCTGTTTTTT	CASSTGQGSTGELFF
-	TRBV27	TRBD2	TRBJ2-5	TGTGCCAGCAGTTTATTCGGACTAGCGGTTAGGGAGACCCAGTACTTC	CASSLFGLAVRETQYF
-	TRBV28	TRBD2	TRBJ2-3	TGTGCCAGCAGTTCCTCCCGACTAGCGGGAGTCACAGATACGCAGTATTTT	CASSSSRLAGVTDTQYF
once	TRBV11-2	TRBD2	TRBJ2-1	TGTGCCAGCAGCTTCGCTAGCGGGAAGGGGGACTACGGGAGTGATGAGCAGTTCTTC	CASSFASGKGDYGSDEQFF
-	TRBV27	-	TRBJ1-1	TGTGCCAGCAGTTTCCAGGGGCTGTATAACGGGAACACTGAAGCTTTCTTT	CASSFQGLYNGNTEAFF
-	TRBV7-9	TRBD1	TRBJ2-1	TGTGCCAGCATCCCAGGGGACAGGGGGCCTGATGAGCAGTTCTTC	CASIPGDRGPDEQFF
-	TRBV2	-	TRBJ2-7	TGTGCCGGGGGGGACAGAAACTCCTACGAGCAGTACTTC	CAGGDRNSYEQYF
-	TRBV7-8	-	TRBJ2-7	TGTGCCAGCAGCCAGAGGCCGACCCGGACTATCTACGAGCAGTACTTC	CASSQRPTRTIYEQYF
-	TRBV7-9	TRBD1	TRBJ1-1	TGTGCCAGCAGCTGGGGTTCACAGGGGTTGGGCACTGAAGCTTTCTTT	CASSWGSQGLGTEAFF
-	TRBV11-2	-	TRBJ2-1	TGTGCCAGCAGAAGCCTAGCCCCTGAGCAGTTCTTC	CASRSLAPEQFF
-	TRBV11-2	TRBD2	TRBJ2-3	TGTGCCAGCAGCTTAGATAGCGGGAGGGTCCGTTCTGATACGCAGTATTTT	CASSLDSGRVRSDTQYF
-	TRBV6-6	-	TRBJ2-1	TGTGCCAGCAGTTACTCGATGAATGAGCAGTTCTTC	CASSYSMNEQFF
once	TRBV5-8	TRBD1	TRBJ2-7	TGTGCCAGCAGCTTCAGACAGGGTGCCTCCTACGAGCAGTACTTC	CASSFRQGASYEQYF
-	TRBV28	-	TRBJ2-7	TGTGCCAGCAGTTTCAGCTCCTACGAGCAGTACTTC	CASSFSSYEQYF
-	TRBV11-2	-	TRBJ2-7	TGTGCCAGCAGCTTAGGTCACTCGCTCCACACGACCTACGAGCAGTACTTC	CASSLGHSLHTTYEQYF
-	TRBV6-6	-	TRBJ1-3	TGTGCCAGCACCCCTGGGTCAGGAAACACCATATATTTT	CASTPGSGNTIYF
-	TRBV27	TRBD1	TRBJ2-3	TGTGCCAGCAATGGACAGGGGGCCGCAGATACGCAGTATTTT	CASNGQGAADTQYF
once	TRBV7-8	-	TRBJ1-5	TGTGCCAGCAGCTTAGCAGTAAGCAATCAGCCCCAGCATTTT	CASSLAVSNQPQHF
-	TRBV9	TRBD1	TRBJ1-1	TGTGCCAGCAGCGTAGCGGGACAGCTCATGAACACTGAAGCTTTCTTT	CASSVAGQLMNTEAFF
-	TRBV9	-	TRBJ1-1	TGTGCCAGCAGCCCATATGCGTCCACAATTGAAGCTTTCTTT	CASSPYASTIEAFF
once	TRBV6-6	-	TRBJ2-7	TGTGCCAGCAGTTCGTCGGGTACGCCCTACGAGCAGTACTTC	CASSSSGTPYEQYF
-	TRBV4-1	TRBD2	TRBJ2-3	TGCGCCAGCAGCCCCCCTGCGGGGGTCACAGATACGCAGTATTTT	CASSPPAGVTDTQYF
-	TRBV13	TRBD1	TRBJ2-7	TGTGCCAGCAGCGTCCCCGGGACAGGGATCCACGAGCAGTACTTC	CASSVPGTGIHEQYF
-	TRBV6-1	-	TRBJ1-2	TGTGCCAGCAGTGAACGGCAGCCGATTCCCTATGGCTACACCTTC	CASSERQPIPYGYTF